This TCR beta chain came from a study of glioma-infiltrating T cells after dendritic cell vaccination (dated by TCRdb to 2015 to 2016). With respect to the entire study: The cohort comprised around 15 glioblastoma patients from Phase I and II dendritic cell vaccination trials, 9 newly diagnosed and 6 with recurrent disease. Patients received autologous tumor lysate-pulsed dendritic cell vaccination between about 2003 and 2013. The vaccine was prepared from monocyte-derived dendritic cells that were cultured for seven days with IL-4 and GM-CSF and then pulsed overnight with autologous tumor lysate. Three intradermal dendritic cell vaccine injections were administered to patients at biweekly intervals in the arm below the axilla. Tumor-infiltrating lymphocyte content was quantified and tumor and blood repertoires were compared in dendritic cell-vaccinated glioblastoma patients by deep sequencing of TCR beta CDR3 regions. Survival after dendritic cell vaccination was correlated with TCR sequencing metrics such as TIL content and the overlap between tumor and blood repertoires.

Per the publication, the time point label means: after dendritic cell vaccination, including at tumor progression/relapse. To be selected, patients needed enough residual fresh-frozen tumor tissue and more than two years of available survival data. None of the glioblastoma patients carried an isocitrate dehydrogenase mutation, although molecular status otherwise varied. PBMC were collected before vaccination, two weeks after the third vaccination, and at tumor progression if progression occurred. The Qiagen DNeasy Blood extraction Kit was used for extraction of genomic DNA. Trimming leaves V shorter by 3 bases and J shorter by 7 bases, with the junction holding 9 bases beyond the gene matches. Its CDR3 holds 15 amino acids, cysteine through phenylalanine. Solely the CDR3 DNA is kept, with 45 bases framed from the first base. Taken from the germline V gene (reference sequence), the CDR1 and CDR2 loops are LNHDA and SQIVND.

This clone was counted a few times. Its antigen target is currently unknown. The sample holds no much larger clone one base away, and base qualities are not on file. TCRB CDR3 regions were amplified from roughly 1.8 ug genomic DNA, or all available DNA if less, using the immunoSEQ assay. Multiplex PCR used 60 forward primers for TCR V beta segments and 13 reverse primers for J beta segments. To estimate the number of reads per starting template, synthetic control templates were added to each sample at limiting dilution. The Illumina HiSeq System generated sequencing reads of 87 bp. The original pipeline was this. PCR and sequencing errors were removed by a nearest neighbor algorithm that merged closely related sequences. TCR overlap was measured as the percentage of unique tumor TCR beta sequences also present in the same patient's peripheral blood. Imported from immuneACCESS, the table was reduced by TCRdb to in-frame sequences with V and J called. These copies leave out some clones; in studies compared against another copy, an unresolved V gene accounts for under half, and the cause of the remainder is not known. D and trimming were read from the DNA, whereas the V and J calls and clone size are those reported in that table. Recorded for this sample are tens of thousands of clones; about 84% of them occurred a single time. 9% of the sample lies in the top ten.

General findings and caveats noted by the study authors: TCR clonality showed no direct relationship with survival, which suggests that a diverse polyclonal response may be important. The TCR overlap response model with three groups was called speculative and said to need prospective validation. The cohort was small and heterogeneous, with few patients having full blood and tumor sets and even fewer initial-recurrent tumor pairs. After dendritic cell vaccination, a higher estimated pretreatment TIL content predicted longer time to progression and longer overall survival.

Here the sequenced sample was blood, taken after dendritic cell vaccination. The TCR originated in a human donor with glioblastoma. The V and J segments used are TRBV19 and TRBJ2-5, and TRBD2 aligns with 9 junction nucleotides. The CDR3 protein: CASSMAGGREGTQYF. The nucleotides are TGTGCCAGTAGTATGGCGGGGGGGCGAGAAGGGACCCAGTACTTC.